These 13 T cell receptor beta chains share one sample of origin, sequenced in a study of CD8 T cells in Susac syndrome. When the RNA was reverse transcribed, random hexamers were used with an input of about 0.45 to 1 ug. TCRdb reprocessed the immunoSEQ multiplex PCR reads with MiXCR, giving one entry per CDR3 protein. The repertoire holds about 120,000 distinct CDR3 sequences, with around 90% as singletons. The sample taken for sequencing was CD8+ T cells from PBMCs. Receptors originate from a human donor in good health.

CDR3 sequence reads: CASSLPPSEQYF. The DNA of the CDR3 is TGTGCCAGCAGCCTTCCCCCCAGCGAGCAGTACTTC. The chain couples TRBV7-9 to TRBJ2-7; D unclear. Trimming removed 5 bases from V and 6 bases from J, with 11 bases in between. The germline V gene has CDR1 SEHNR and CDR2 FQNEAQ (reference sequence). CDR3 size: 12 residues.

This clonotype was observed once. The V call is TRBV7-9, the J call TRBJ2-1; 10 positions agree with TRBD1. The CDR3 loop spans 15 amino acids. CDR1 SEHNR and CDR2 FQNEAQ come from the germline V gene (reference sequence). The J segment lost 8 bases and the V segment lost 0 bases, leaving 4 bases of the junction unmatched. Here the CDR3 DNA reads TGTGCCAGCAGCTTAGCCGGGACAGGGGTGGATGAGCAGTTCTTC. Amino acids: CASSLAGTGVDEQFF.

This clonotype is a singleton in its sample. This chain joins TRBV6-2 or TRBV6-3 and TRBJ2-3, with D unresolved. Trimming removed 4 bases from V and 0 bases from J, with 5 bases in between. The CDR3 is 13 amino acids. Germline V gives CDR1 MNHEY, CDR2 SVGEGT. The CDR3 DNA is TGTGCCAGCAGTTTTATTAGCACAGATACGCAGTATTTT. Translating it yields CASSFISTDTQYF.

The rearrangement uses TRBV29-1 and TRBJ1-1; D is uncertain. Per the germline V gene, CDR1 is SQVTM and CDR2 is ANQGSEA. The CDR3 runs 11 residues. Trimming stripped 6 bases from V and 4 bases from J, with 9 bases between. CDR3 nucleotides: TGCAGCGTCGCCCCGTCCACTGAAGCTTTCTTT. Its translation: CSVAPSTEAFF.

This rearrangement joins TRBV28 to TRBJ2-1; D may be TRBD1 (6 bases). CDR1 is MDHEN and CDR2 is SYDVKM in the germline V gene. The CDR3 is 12 amino acids. Trimming left V 8 bases short and J 9 bases short, with 14 bases between. In nucleotides, the CDR3 is TGTGCCAGCCTCCGGGAAGGGGGTGAGCAGTTCTTC. Protein product: CASLREGGEQFF.

The V gene is TRBV5-6, the J gene TRBJ2-3, with TRBD2 matching 7 bases. The ends lost 4 bases at V and 3 bases at J; junction bases unmatched: 11. CDR3 length: 16 residues. From germline, CDR1 is SGHDT and CDR2 YYEEEE. Here the CDR3 DNA reads TGTGCCAGCAGCCCGGGGGGTCGCTACGGAACAGATACGCAGTATTTT. This gives the protein CASSPGGRYGTDTQYF.

The chain employs TRBV19 and TRBJ1-2; 9 positions agree with TRBD1. Trimming took 8 bases from V and 6 from J; bases not matched to a gene: 4. Per the germline V gene, CDR1 is LNHDA and CDR2 is SQIVND (reference sequence). The CDR3 loop spans 12 amino acids. The CDR3 sequence is CASRDRANGYTF. DNA of the CDR3: TGTGCCAGTCGGGACAGGGCGAATGGCTACACCTTC.

This chain links TRBV4-2 with TRBJ1-1, with 9 positions matching TRBD1. The CDR3 is 16 amino acids. V lost 1 base, J lost 4 bases, and 7 bases stayed unmatched. CDR1 and CDR2 from the germline V gene are LGHNA and YNFKEQ. CDR3 loop: CASSQVPGQGTTEAFF. DNA of the CDR3: TGTGCCAGCAGCCAAGTGCCGGGACAGGGAACCACTGAAGCTTTCTTT.

The CDR3: CASSSLATGELFF. CDR3 in DNA: TGTGCCAGCAGCTCGTTGGCCACCGGGGAGCTGTTTTTT. The chain is built from TRBV3-1 and TRBJ2-2; D is unresolved. From germline, CDR1 is LGHDT and CDR2 YNNKEL (reference sequence). The CDR3 extends over 13 amino acids. V was pared by 5 bases and J by 4 bases, with 8 bases between.

The chain links TRBV27 to TRBJ1-6; the D is unclear. V was clipped by 6 bases and J by 6 bases, with 6 bases between them. From germline, CDR1 is MNHEY and CDR2 SMNVEV (reference sequence). The CDR3 totals 12 residues. CDR3 in amino acids: CASSPFNSPLHF. CDR3 nucleotide sequence: TGTGCCAGCAGCCCTTTTAATTCACCCCTCCACTTT.

The chain couples TRBV20-1 to TRBJ2-1, with D perhaps matching TRBD2 (6 bases). V was pared by 0 bases and J by 3 bases, with 15 bases between. CDR3 length: 16 amino acids. Germline V CDR1 and CDR2: DFQATT, SNEGSKA (reference sequence). Here the CDR3 reads CSARDPAGPRYNEQFF. Written as DNA, the CDR3 is TGCAGTGCTAGAGATCCAGCGGGCCCACGCTACAATGAGCAGTTCTTC.

This clonotype was seen more than once but under ten times. CDR3 in amino acids: CASSALQADEQFF. CDR3 bases: TGTGCCAGCAGTGCCCTCCAGGCGGATGAGCAGTTCTTC. The V gene is TRBV6-1, the J gene TRBJ2-1; D is ambiguous. The CDR3 is 13 amino acids. Germline V gene sequence: CDR1 MNHNS, CDR2 SASEGT. V lost 4 bases and J lost 8, with 12 bases in between.

This clonotype was seen a single time. V is TRBV7-6 and J is TRBJ1-3; unclear D gene. V shed 1 base and J shed 0 bases, with 4 bases lying between them. The CDR3 length is 14 residues. CDR1 and CDR2 (germline): SGHVS, FNYEAQ. CDR3 region: CASSLDNSGNTIYF. Here the CDR3 DNA reads TGTGCCAGCAGCTTAGACAACTCTGGAAACACCATATATTTT.